This T cell receptor beta chain was sequenced during a study of blood T cell repertoires in COVID-19. The data were produced by immunoSEQ multiplex PCR, yet TCRdb's version contains in-frame clones alone and is incomplete. The table has about 54,000 clones, around 84% seen once. V was shortened by 6 bases and J by 1 base, with 7 bases between the two germline ends. The CDR3 is made up of 14 amino acids. CDR1 LNHDA and CDR2 SQIVND come from the germline V gene (reference sequence). The sequencing sample was made of peripheral blood. The rearrangement uses TRBV19 and TRBJ2-6; no firm D call. The TCR originated in a human donor in a cohort sampled during active or convalescent COVID-19. CDR3 in amino acids: CASSVLSGANVLTF. In DNA, the CDR3 is TGTGCCAGTAGCGTCCTTTCTGGGGCCAACGTCCTGACTTTC.